This is a list of T cell receptor beta chains from one sample in a study of shared clonotypes between healthy human individuals. The table came from immunoSEQ multiplex PCR; TCRdb's copy has only in-frame clones and leaves some out. Found here are 2 million to 2.5 million clones, over 85% of them singletons; the top ten hold about 0.39%. Input material: naive CD4+ T cells from PBMCs. The receptors derive from a man between 18 and 35 years old in good health. Some clones in this sample may be carry-over from other donors' samples. The CDR3 runs from the conserved cysteine through the conserved F or W. D genes are given only for firm matches. Some rows mark clone size as missing; the rest say once, few, many or name a class of expanded clone.

clone size: .; CDR3 length: 14; V gene: TRBV9; J gene: TRBJ1-1; D gene: .; CDR3 protein: CASSGGGLNTEAFF; CDR3 DNA: TGTGCCAGCTCCGGCGGGGGATTGAACACTGAAGCTTTCTTT
clone size: .; CDR3 length: 17; V gene: TRBV18; J gene: TRBJ2-2; D gene: .; CDR3 protein: CASSPQGGAAVTGELFF; CDR3 DNA: TGTGCCAGCTCCCCACAGGGAGGGGCCGCCGTGACCGGGGAGCTGTTTTTT
clone size: .; CDR3 length: 17; V gene: TRBV7-3; J gene: TRBJ2-7; D gene: TRBD2; CDR3 protein: CASSLSLAGVDAYEQYF; CDR3 DNA: TGTGCCAGCAGCTTAAGTCTAGCGGGAGTGGATGCCTACGAGCAGTACTTC
clone size: .; CDR3 length: 15; V gene: TRBV5-4; J gene: TRBJ1-1; D gene: .; CDR3 protein: CASSLREQLNTEAFF; CDR3 DNA: TGTGCCAGCAGCTTGCGAGAGCAGCTGAACACTGAAGCTTTCTTT
clone size: once; CDR3 length: 14; V gene: TRBV6-1; J gene: TRBJ1-5; D gene: .; CDR3 protein: CASSLGYSNQPQHF; CDR3 DNA: TGTGCCAGCAGTTTGGGTTATAGCAATCAGCCCCAGCATTTT
clone size: .; CDR3 length: 14; V gene: TRBV28; J gene: TRBJ2-7; D gene: .; CDR3 protein: CASSLAGREHEQYF; CDR3 DNA: TGTGCCAGCAGTTTGGCGGGGCGGGAACACGAGCAGTACTTC
clone size: .; CDR3 length: 15; V gene: TRBV5-5; J gene: TRBJ1-5; D gene: TRBD1; CDR3 protein: CASSLVGTGDQPQHF; CDR3 DNA: TGTGCCAGCAGCTTGGTCGGGACAGGGGATCAGCCCCAGCATTTT
clone size: .; CDR3 length: 14; V gene: TRBV5-1; J gene: TRBJ2-3; D gene: .; CDR3 protein: CASTEGTTTDTQYF; CDR3 DNA: TGCGCCAGCACAGAGGGAACAACAACAGATACGCAGTATTTT
clone size: .; CDR3 length: 11; V gene: TRBV11-2; J gene: TRBJ2-1; D gene: .; CDR3 protein: CASTSGSEQFF; CDR3 DNA: TGTGCCAGCACCTCAGGGTCGGAGCAGTTCTTC
clone size: .; CDR3 length: 15; V gene: TRBV4-3; J gene: TRBJ1-1; D gene: .; CDR3 protein: CASSQEGRGDTEAFF; CDR3 DNA: TGCGCCAGCAGCCAAGAGGGTAGGGGGGACACTGAAGCTTTCTTT
clone size: .; CDR3 length: 10; V gene: TRBV29-1; J gene: TRBJ2-7; D gene: .; CDR3 protein: CSVGTYEQYF; CDR3 DNA: TGCAGCGTTGGAACCTACGAGCAGTACTTC